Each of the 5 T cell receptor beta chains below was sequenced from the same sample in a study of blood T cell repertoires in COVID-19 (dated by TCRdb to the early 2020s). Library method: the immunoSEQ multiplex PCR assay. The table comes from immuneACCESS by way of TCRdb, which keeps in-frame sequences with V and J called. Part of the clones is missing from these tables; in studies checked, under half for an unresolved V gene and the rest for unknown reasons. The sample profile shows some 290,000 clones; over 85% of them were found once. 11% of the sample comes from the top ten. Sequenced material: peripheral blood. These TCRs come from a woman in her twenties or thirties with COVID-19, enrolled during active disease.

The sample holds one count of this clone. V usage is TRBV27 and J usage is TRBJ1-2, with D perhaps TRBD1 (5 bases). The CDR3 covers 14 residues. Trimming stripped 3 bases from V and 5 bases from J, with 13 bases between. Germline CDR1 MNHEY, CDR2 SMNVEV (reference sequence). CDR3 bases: TGTGCCAGCAGTTTCGTAGGGGAGGGATATGGCTACACCTTC. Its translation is CASSFVGEGYGYTF.

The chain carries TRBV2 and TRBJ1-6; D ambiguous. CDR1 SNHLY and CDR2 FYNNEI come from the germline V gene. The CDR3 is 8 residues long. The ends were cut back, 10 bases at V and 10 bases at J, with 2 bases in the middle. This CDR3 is CATSPLHF. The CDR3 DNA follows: TGTGCCACGTCACCCCTCCACTTT.

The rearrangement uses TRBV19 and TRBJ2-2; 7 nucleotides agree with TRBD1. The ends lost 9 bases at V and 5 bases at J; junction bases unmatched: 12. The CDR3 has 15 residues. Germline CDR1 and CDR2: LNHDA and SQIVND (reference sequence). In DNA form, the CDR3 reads TGTGCCAGCGCGAGGGGGCGGGTAACAACCGGGGAGCTGTTTTTT. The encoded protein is CASARGRVTTGELFF.

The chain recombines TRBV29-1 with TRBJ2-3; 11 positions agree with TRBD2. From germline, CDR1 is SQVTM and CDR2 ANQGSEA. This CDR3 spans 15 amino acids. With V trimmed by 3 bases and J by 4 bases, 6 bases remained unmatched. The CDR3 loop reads CSVDPPGLAADTQYF. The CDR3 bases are TGCAGCGTTGACCCGCCGGGACTAGCGGCAGATACGCAGTATTTT.

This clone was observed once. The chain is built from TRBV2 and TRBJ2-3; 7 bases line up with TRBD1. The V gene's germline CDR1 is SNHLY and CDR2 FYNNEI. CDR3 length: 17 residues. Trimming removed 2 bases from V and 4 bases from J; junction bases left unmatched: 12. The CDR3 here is CASSELGRGYFADTQYF. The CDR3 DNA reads TGTGCCAGCAGTGAACTGGGCAGGGGGTATTTTGCAGATACGCAGTATTTT.